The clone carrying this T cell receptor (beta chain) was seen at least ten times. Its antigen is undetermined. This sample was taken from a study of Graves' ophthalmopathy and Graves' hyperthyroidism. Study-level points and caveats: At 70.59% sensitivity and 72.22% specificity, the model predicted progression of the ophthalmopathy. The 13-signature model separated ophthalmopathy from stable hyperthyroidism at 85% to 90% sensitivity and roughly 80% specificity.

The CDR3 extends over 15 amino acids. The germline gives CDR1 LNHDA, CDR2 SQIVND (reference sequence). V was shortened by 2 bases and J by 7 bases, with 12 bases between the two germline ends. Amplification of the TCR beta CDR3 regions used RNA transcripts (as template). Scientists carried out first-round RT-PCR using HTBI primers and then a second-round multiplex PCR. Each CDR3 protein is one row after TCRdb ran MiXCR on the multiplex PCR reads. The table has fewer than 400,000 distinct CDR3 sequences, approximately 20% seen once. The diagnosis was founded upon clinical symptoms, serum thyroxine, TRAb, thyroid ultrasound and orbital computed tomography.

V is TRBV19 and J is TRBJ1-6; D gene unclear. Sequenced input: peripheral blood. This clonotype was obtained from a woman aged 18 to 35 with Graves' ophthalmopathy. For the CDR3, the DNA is TGTGCCAGTAGTATATCGGGGATTGAGAATTCACCCCTCCACTTT. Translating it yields CASSISGIENSPLHF.